This entry describes one T cell receptor (beta chain). The sample originates from a study of blood T cells in healthy people across ages. The use of a sample-barcoded 5' primer and a J-beta primer mix characterized a second PCR of roughly 7 to 11 cycles. TCRdb itself ran the 5' RACE reads through MiXCR, one entry per CDR3 protein. The table shows 1.5 million to 2 million distinct CDR3 sequences, with 28% occurring only once. Sequenced sample: blood. The receptor was derived from a woman in her 30s in good health.

The CDR3 DNA is TGCAGTGCGACCAGGGTAGCGGGAGTTCCCAATGAGCAGTTCTTC. This gives the protein CSATRVAGVPNEQFF. The rearrangement uses TRBV20-1 and TRBJ2-1; TRBD2 matches at 9 bases. J gave up 6 bases and V 6 bases, and 12 bases lay outside the gene matches. The CDR3 sequence is 15 residues long. Germline V CDR1 and CDR2: DFQATT, SNEGSKA (reference sequence).